The clone carrying this T cell receptor (beta chain) was counted once. Trimming pared 6 bases from V and 3 bases from J, leaving 9 bases between. Germline V gene sequence: CDR1 MNHEY, CDR2 SVGAGI. The CDR3 runs 13 residues. The entry originates in a study of cytomegalovirus exposure and HLA in healthy donors. PCR involved 60 Vbeta and 13 Jbeta primers. Only in-frame clones appear in the TCRdb table, and some are missing; sequencing was by immunoSEQ multiplex PCR. The sample lists around 100,000 clones; approximately 84% were seen once. The source is a man between 18 and 35 years old in good health and CMV-seronegative. The source material was PBMCs. This chain links TRBV6-5 with TRBJ1-5; D perhaps matches TRBD1 (6 bases). The CDR3: CASRRTDNQPQHF. The CDR3 DNA is TGTGCCAGCAGACGGACAGACAATCAGCCCCAGCATTTT.